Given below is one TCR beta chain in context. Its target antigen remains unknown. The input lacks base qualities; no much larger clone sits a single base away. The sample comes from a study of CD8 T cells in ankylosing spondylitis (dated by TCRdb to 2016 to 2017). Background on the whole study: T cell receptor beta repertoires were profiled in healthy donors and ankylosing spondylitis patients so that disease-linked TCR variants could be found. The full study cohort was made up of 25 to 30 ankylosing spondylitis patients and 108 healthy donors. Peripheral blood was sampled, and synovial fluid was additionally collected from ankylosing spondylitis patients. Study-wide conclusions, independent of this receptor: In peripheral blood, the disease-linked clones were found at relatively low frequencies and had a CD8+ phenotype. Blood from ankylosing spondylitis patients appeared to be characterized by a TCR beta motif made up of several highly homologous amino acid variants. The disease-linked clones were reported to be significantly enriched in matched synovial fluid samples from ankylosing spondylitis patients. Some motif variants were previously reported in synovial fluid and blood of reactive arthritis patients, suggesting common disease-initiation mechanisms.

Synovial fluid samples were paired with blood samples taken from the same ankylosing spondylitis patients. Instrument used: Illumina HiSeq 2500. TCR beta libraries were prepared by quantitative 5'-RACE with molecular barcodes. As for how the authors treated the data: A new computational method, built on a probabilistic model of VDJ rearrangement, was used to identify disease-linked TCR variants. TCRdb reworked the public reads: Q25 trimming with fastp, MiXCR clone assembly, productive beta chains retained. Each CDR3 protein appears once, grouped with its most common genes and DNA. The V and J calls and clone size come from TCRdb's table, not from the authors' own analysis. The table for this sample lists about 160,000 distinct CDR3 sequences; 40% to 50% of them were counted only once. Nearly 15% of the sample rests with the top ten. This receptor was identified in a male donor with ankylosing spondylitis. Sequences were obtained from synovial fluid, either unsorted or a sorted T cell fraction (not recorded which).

The CDR3 reads CASSTWTSYEQFF. The nucleotide sequence reads as follows: TGTGCCAGCAGTACCTGGACTAGCTATGAGCAGTTCTTC. The chain is encoded by TRBV12-3 or TRBV12-4 joined to TRBJ2-1; 8 bases in the middle match TRBD2. Including cysteine and phenylalanine, the CDR3 has 13 amino acids. Only CDR3 DNA remains: 39 bases, in frame from the first base. The V end gives up 5 bases and the J end 8 bases, leaving 5 bases in the junction not matched to a gene.